Presented here are 22 T cell receptor beta chains from one specimen sequenced in a study of metastatic and nonmetastatic thyroid tumors (TCRdb year 2020). No patient had received any treatment before thyroid surgery. Receptors were amplified or captured by PCR. Reads for this sample came from an Illumina HiSeq 4000. TCRdb reprocessing: public reads trimmed at Q25 with fastp, clones called with MiXCR, in-frame beta chains kept. This sample gives about 20,000 clones in total; 15% to 20% of them show up just once. Of the sample, roughly 10% falls within the top ten clones. The source material was tumor tissue. These receptors were obtained from a female donor with papillary thyroid cancer or a benign thyroid nodule (not recorded which). Some clones in this sample may be carry-over from other donors' samples.

With regard to this clone: A single base separates this from a much larger clone, so it may be a read error. Other DNA sequences within the sample encode an identical CDR3. This chain joins TRBV4-2 and TRBJ2-5; 8 bases line up with TRBD2. CDR1 and CDR2 from the germline V gene are LGHNA and YNFKEQ. The CDR3 runs 14 residues. The J segment lost 5 bases and the V segment lost 6 bases, leaving 8 bases of the junction unmatched. CDR3 DNA sequence: TGTGCCAGCAGTCTCGGACTAGCCGGGGAGACCCAGTACTTC. The encoded protein is CASSLGLAGETQYF.

This clone occurred a few times. The CDR3 carries no conserved terminal phenylalanine or tryptophan, so it likely arises from a read error. This chain links TRBV28 with TRBJ1-5; a possible D gene is TRBD1 (5 bases). CDR3 length: 18 amino acids. The germline CDR1 and CDR2 sequences are MDHEN and SYDVKM. Trimming left V 3 bases short and J 0 bases short, with 18 bases between. CDR3 sequence: CASSFRYRLGYSNQPQHL. CDR3 DNA: TGTGCCAGCAGTTTTCGGTACAGGTTAGGGTATAGCAATCAGCCCCAGCATCTT.

About this clone: Mismatch with germline at one junction end may stem from a read error. V usage is TRBV2 and J usage is TRBJ2-3, with a possible D match to TRBD2 (6 bases). There are 15 residues in the CDR3. Germline lookup yields CDR1 SNHLY and CDR2 FYNNEI. CDR3 in DNA: TGTGCCAGCAATGGATGGATTCCCTCGGGAGATACGCCGTATTTT. Protein: CASNGWIPSGDTPYF. Together with reference TRBV2 and TRBJ2-3, the CDR3 gives the full variable domain: EPEVTQTPSHQVTQMGQEVILRCVPISNHLYFYWYRQILGQKVEFLVSFYNNEISEKSEIFDDQFSVERPDGSNFTLKIRSTKLEDSAMYFCASNGWIPSGDTPYFGPGTRLTVL.

The chain carries TRBV6-2 or TRBV6-3 and TRBJ2-5; 7 positions agree with TRBD1. This CDR3 contains 13 residues. Germline V gene data show CDR1 as MNHEY and CDR2 as SVGEGT. The V gene end was trimmed by 6 bases and the J gene end by 3 bases; junction bases not matched to a gene: 4. CDR3 residues: CASSRDREETQYF. For the CDR3, the DNA is TGTGCCAGCAGCCGGGACAGAGAAGAGACCCAGTACTTC.

This clone occurred a few times. This rearrangement joins TRBV6-6 to TRBJ2-2, with D unclear. From germline, CDR1 is MNHNY and CDR2 SVGAGI (reference sequence). This CDR3 spans 13 amino acids. V lost 3 bases and J lost 9, with 11 bases in between. The DNA for the CDR3 is TGTGCCAGCAGTTATGTTACTATGAGGGAGCTGTTTTTT. This translates into CASSYVTMRELFF.

This clone was recorded at least ten times. The same CDR3 arises from other DNA sequences in this sample as well. This chain connects TRBV12-3 or TRBV12-4 to TRBJ1-1; D uncertain. V was clipped by 2 bases and J by 0 bases, with 7 bases between them. The CDR3 extends over 14 amino acids. CDR3 DNA: TGTGCCAGCAGTTTAACAGCTTTGAACACTGAAGCTTTCTTT. Amino acids: CASSLTALNTEAFF.

This clone was picked up many times. This chain links TRBV29-1 with TRBJ1-2; maybe TRBD1 (5 bases). Germline-derived CDR1 and CDR2 are SQVTM and ANQGSEA. This CDR3 spans 12 amino acids. The ends were cut back, 4 bases at V and 8 bases at J, with 14 bases in the middle. CDR3 region: CSVVRGSWGYTF. The CDR3 DNA reads as TGCAGCGTTGTAAGGGGTTCTTGGGGCTACACCTTC. The full variable domain, its missing parts supplied by reference TRBV29-1 and TRBJ1-2, is SAVISQKPSRDICQRGTSLTIQCQVDSQVTMMFWYRQQPGQSLTLIATANQGSEATYESGFVIDKFPISRPNLTFSTLTVSNMSPEDSSIYLCSVVRGSWGYTFGSGTRLTVV.

The table lists this clone with many counts. The chain employs TRBV6-5 and TRBJ2-5, with D possibly matching TRBD2 (7 bases). The ends were cut back, 2 bases at V and 1 base at J, with 14 bases in the middle. The CDR3 consists of 16 residues. Germline loops: CDR1 MNHEY, CDR2 SVGAGI. Here the CDR3 reads CASSYGAGASQETQYF. The CDR3 DNA sequence: TGTGCCAGCAGTTACGGGGCGGGGGCTAGCCAAGAGACCCAGTACTTC.

This clone ranks as medium-sized (0.01 to 0.1%). The genes are TRBV6-5 and TRBJ1-6, with D tentatively TRBD1 (5 bases). Germline V gene sequence: CDR1 MNHEY, CDR2 SVGAGI. The CDR3 is 15 amino acids. V dropped 2 bases and J dropped 5 bases, with 10 bases sitting between them. The CDR3 here is CASSYRTPDNSPLHF. CDR3 DNA: TGTGCCAGCAGTTACCGGACACCAGATAATTCACCCCTCCACTTT.

Worth noting for this clone: Compared with germline, one end of the junction differs, possibly owing to a read error. V gene TRBV5-6 combines with J gene TRBJ1-5, with a tentative D call TRBD1 (5 bases). Germline lookup yields CDR1 SGHDT and CDR2 YYEEEE. CDR3 length: 13 amino acids. CDR3 protein: CTSSGGDNQPQHF. The CDR3 DNA reads as TGTACCAGCAGCGGGGGAGATAATCAGCCCCAGCATTTT.

This clone came up many times. This rearrangement joins TRBV29-1 to TRBJ1-1, with no clear D. Looked up from germline, CDR1 is SQVTM and CDR2 is ANQGSEA. The CDR3 extends over 12 amino acids. Trimming took 5 bases from V and 3 from J, leaving 10 bases between them. CDR3 protein: CSVSNIYTEAFF. For the CDR3, the DNA is TGCAGCGTTTCCAACATCTACACTGAAGCTTTCTTT.

The J gene is TRBJ2-7, the V gene TRBV20-1; 10 bases align to TRBD1. V gave up 0 bases and J gave up 3 bases; unmatched junction bases: 5. Germline CDR1 DFQATT, CDR2 SNEGSKA (reference sequence). The CDR3 contains 15 residues. This chain's CDR3 is CSARDVRTGGYEQYF. The CDR3 bases are TGCAGTGCTAGAGATGTTAGGACAGGGGGCTACGAGCAGTACTTC.

This clone was seen at least ten times. The V call is TRBV12-3 or TRBV12-4, the J call TRBJ2-5, with D perhaps TRBD1 (5 bases). The CDR3 loop spans 14 amino acids. V lost 7 bases to trimming and J lost 2 bases, with 14 bases between them. The CDR3 DNA reads as TGTGCCAGCACCCCGACAGCGACACAAGAGACCCAGTACTTC. Translating gives CASTPTATQETQYF.

This clone was observed at least ten times. A much larger clone is a single base away; this may be a read error. This same CDR3 is encoded by further DNA sequences in the sample. This rearrangement joins TRBV9 to TRBJ2-7; 7 nucleotides align to TRBD2. V gave up 3 bases and J gave up 7 bases; unmatched junction bases: 13. The CDR3 extends over 15 amino acids. CDR1 and CDR2 (germline): SGDLS, YYNGEE. The CDR3 bases are TGTGCCAGCAGCGGGCACGGGGCGGGAGCTGAAGAGCAGTACTTC. The encoded protein is CASSGHGAGAEEQYF.

In this sample, this clone turned up many times. The chain recombines TRBV4-1 with TRBJ1-4; 9 bases line up with TRBD1. The germline CDR1 and CDR2 sequences are MGHRA and YSYEKL. The CDR3 is 15 amino acids. The junction had 4 bases not matched to a gene; V was cut back by 3 bases and J by 5 bases. The CDR3 DNA follows: TGCGCCAGCAGCCAGCACGGACAGGGGAATGAAAAACTGTTTTTT. Protein product: CASSQHGQGNEKLFF.

This clone was seen ten or more times. The chain has TRBV20-1 and TRBJ1-5; 10 bases fit TRBD1. Trimming took 7 bases from V and 5 from J; bases not matched to a gene: 2. Germline CDR1 DFQATT, CDR2 SNEGSKA (reference sequence). The CDR3 covers 12 residues. CDR3 coding DNA: TGCAGTGTGGACAGGGGGTATCAGCCCCAGCATTTT. This sequence encodes CSVDRGYQPQHF.

This clone was recorded at least ten times. Other DNA variants within this sample encode the same CDR3. The V and J genes are TRBV5-4 and TRBJ2-1, with TRBD1 matching 10 bases. The CDR3 runs to 15 residues. CDR1 is SGHNT, CDR2 YYREEE, per germline (reference sequence). V shed 4 bases and J 4 bases; nucleotides not matched to a gene: 5. The CDR3 DNA reads as TGTGCCAGCAGCCACCCGGGACAGGGGTACAATGAGCAGTTCTTC. Its translation: CASSHPGQGYNEQFF. The full variable domain, with the rest looked up from reference TRBV5-4 and TRBJ2-1, is ETGVTQSPTHLIKTRGQQVTLRCSSQSGHNTVSWYQQALGQGPQFIFQYYREEENGRGNFPPRFSGLQFPNYSSELNVNALELDDSALYLCASSHPGQGYNEQFFGPGTRLTVL.

This clone showed up just once. The chain uses TRBV11-2 and TRBJ2-2; D perhaps matches TRBD1 (5 bases). CDR1 SGHAT and CDR2 FQNNGV come from the germline V gene. The CDR3 has 14 amino acids. Trimming removed 4 bases from V and 1 base from J, with 7 bases in between. The DNA of the CDR3 is TGTGCCAGCAGCTGGGGCATGAACACCGGGGAGCTGTTTTTT. It is translated as CASSWGMNTGELFF.

In its sample, this clone was seen a few times. A much larger clone differs from this one at a single base, so this may be a read error. This rearrangement joins TRBV5-4 to TRBJ1-5; a weak D match, TRBD1 (5 bases). Germline V gives CDR1 SGHNT, CDR2 YYREEE (reference sequence). Trimming left V 0 bases short and J 8 bases short, with 9 bases between. The CDR3 sequence is 13 residues long. CDR3 loop: CASSLVGDKPQHF. The CDR3 DNA reads TGTGCCAGCAGCTTGGTGGGGGATAAGCCCCAGCATTTT.

This clone was observed many times. The J gene is TRBJ2-4, the V gene TRBV7-3; D might be TRBD1 or TRBD2, each matching 5 bases. Trimming removed 0 bases at V and 0 bases at J, with 9 bases between. This CDR3 contains 16 residues. Germline CDR1 and CDR2: SGHTA and FQGTGA. CDR3 region: CASSLTGVSAKNIQYF. In DNA form, the CDR3 reads TGTGCCAGCAGCTTAACGGGGGTTTCAGCCAAAAACATTCAGTACTTC.

The chain carries TRBV29-1 and TRBJ1-2; weak D call: TRBD1 (5 bases). CDR1 and CDR2 from the germline V gene are SQVTM and ANQGSEA. The CDR3 length is 14 residues. Trimming stripped 7 bases from V and 2 bases from J, with 17 bases between. In nucleotides, the CDR3 is TGCAGCGCATCTCACGGGACCCTCAACTATGGCTACACCTTC. It specifies CSASHGTLNYGYTF.

In its sample, this clone was seen many times. The chain employs TRBV6-1 and TRBJ2-1, with unresolved D. Germline CDR1 reads MNHNS; CDR2 reads SASEGT. The V gene lost 5 bases and the J gene lost 7 bases, with 6 bases spanning the gap. The CDR3 contains 11 residues. CDR3 amino acids: CASSRENEQFF. CDR3 in DNA: TGTGCCAGCAGTCGAGAAAATGAGCAGTTCTTC.